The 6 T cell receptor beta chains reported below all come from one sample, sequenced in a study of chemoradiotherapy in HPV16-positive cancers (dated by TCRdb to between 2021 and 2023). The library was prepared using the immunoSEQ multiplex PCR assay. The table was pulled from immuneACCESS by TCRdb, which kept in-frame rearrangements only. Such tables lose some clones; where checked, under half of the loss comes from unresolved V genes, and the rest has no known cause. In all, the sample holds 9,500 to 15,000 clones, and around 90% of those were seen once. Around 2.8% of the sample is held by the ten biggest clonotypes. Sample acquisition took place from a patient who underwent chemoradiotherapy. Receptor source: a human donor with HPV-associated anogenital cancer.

CDR3 coding DNA: TGCGCCAGCAGCTTAACAGGGGCGCAAAGGGATACGCAGTATTTT. It translates to CASSLTGAQRDTQYF. The chain uses TRBV5-1 and TRBJ2-3; 7 bases align to TRBD1. J lost 6 bases, V lost 2 bases, and 9 bases had no gene match. Germline CDR1 reads SGHRS; CDR2 reads YFSETQ. The CDR3 spans 15 residues. Together with reference TRBV5-1 and TRBJ2-3, the CDR3 gives the full variable domain: KAGVTQTPRYLIKTRGQQVTLSCSPISGHRSVSWYQQTPGQGLQFLFEYFSETQRNKGNFPGRFSGRQFSNSRSEMNVSTLELGDSALYLCASSLTGAQRDTQYFGPGTRLTVL.

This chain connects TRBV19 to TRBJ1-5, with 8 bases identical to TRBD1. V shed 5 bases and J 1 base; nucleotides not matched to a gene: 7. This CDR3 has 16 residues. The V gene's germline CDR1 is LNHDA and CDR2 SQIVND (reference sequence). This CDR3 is CASSPNGQGSNQPQHF. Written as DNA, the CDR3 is TGTGCCAGTAGTCCAAACGGACAGGGAAGCAATCAGCCCCAGCATTTT.

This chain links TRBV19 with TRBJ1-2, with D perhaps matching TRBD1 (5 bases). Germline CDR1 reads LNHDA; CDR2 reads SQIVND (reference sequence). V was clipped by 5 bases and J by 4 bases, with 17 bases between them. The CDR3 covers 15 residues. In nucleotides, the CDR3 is TGTGCCAGTAGTCCTAGACCGACAGAGAGCTATGGCTACACCTTC. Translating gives CASSPRPTESYGYTF.

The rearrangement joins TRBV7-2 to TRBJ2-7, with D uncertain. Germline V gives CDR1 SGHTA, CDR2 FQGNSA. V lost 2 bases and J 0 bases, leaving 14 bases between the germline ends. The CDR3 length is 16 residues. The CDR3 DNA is TGTGCCAGCAGCTTATCGGCGGCCTTTGGCTCCTACGAGCAGTACTTC. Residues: CASSLSAAFGSYEQYF.

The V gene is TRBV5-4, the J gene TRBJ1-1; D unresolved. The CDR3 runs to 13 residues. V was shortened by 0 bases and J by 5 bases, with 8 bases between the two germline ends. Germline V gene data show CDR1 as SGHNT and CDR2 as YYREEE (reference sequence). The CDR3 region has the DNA TGTGCCAGCAGCTTGGCGGGGATGACTGAAGCTTTCTTT. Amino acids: CASSLAGMTEAFF.

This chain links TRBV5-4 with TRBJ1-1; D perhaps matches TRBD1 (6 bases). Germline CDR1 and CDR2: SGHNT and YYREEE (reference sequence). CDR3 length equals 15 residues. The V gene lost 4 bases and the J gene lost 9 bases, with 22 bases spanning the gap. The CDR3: CASSPPRAGDPKAFF. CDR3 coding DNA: TGTGCCAGCAGCCCACCCCGGGCAGGGGACCCCAAAGCTTTCTTT.